A single sample is the source of the 11 T cell receptor delta chains below, sequenced in a study of gamma-delta chains in newborns, infants, children. TCRdb repeated clone calling on the reads with CATT. The sample records about 3,800 delta-chain clones, 1.9% being singletons. The sample comprised blood. These receptor sequences come from a child who was a newborn, infant or young child, either healthy, febrile or measles-vaccinated (not recorded which).

By sample fraction, this clone is large (0.1 to 1%). In the same sample, other DNA sequences code for this CDR3. The chain uses TRDV2 and TRDJ3; 10 bases align to TRDD3. The CDR3 consists of 17 residues. From germline, CDR1 is GEAIGNYY and CDR2 EKD. With V trimmed by 2 bases and J by 5 bases, 5 bases remained unmatched. The CDR3 region is CACDNGGYYGDTRQMFF. The CDR3 DNA sequence: TGTGCCTGTGACAATGGGGGATACTACGGGGACACCCGACAGATGTTTTTC.

A note on this clone: A read error is likely here: a far larger clone is one base away. The sample holds other DNA sequences that translate to the same CDR3. J is TRDJ2 and V is TRDV2; TRDD3 matches 8 bases. Germline CDR1 GEAIGNYY, CDR2 EKD. This CDR3 contains 19 residues. J gave up 4 bases and V 0 bases, and 15 bases lay outside the gene matches. The CDR3 sequence: CACDTVGRGIREATAQLFF. In DNA, the CDR3 is TGTGCCTGTGACACCGTAGGGAGAGGGATACGCGAAGCGACAGCACAACTCTTCTTT.

J is TRDJ1 and V is TRDV3; TRDD2 matches 7 bases. This CDR3 spans 17 amino acids. From germline, CDR1 is TVYSNPD and CDR2 GDNSRS (reference sequence). The V gene end was trimmed by 4 bases and the J gene end by 1 base; junction bases not matched to a gene: 18. The CDR3 DNA reads TGTGCCTCCTACTTCCTATCCGTTCGGGGGTTCACCGATAAACTCATCTTT. As protein: CASYFLSVRGFTDKLIF.

The sample holds a few counts of this clone. This sample also contains other DNA sequences that code for the same CDR3. The rearrangement uses TRDV2 and TRDJ2; 8 positions match TRDD3. J lost 0 bases, V lost 4 bases, and 9 bases had no gene match. Germline lookup yields CDR1 GEAIGNYY and CDR2 EKD. The CDR3 extends over 17 amino acids. This CDR3 reads CACDTGGWLALTAQLFF. Written as DNA, the CDR3 is TGTGCCTGTGATACTGGGGGGTGGCTGGCTTTGACAGCACAACTCTTCTTT.

To note about this clone: A much larger clone is a single base away; this may be a read error. This chain connects TRDV2 to TRDJ3; 10 bases align to TRDD3. In germline, CDR1 is GEAIGNYY, CDR2 EKD. The CDR3 runs 18 residues. The CDR3 nucleotides are TGTGCCCGTGACTTTCTGGGGGATAGCTCCTGGGACACCCGACAGATGTTTTTC. Residues: CARDFLGDSSWDTRQMFF.

By its share, this clone is medium-sized. The rearrangement links TRDV2 to TRDJ3, with D unresolved. The CDR3 covers 16 residues. CDR1 is GEAIGNYY, CDR2 EKD, per germline. Trimming pared 1 base from V and 2 bases from J, leaving 8 bases between. CDR3 loop: CACDTGRAWDTRQMFF. The CDR3 DNA reads as TGTGCCTGTGACACGGGACGCGCCTGGGACACCCGACAGATGTTTTTC.

This clone ranks as large (0.1 to 1%). The sample carries other DNA sequences with the same CDR3. The chain links TRDV2 to TRDJ2, with D unclear. V lost 5 bases to trimming and J lost 6 bases, with 15 bases between them. This CDR3 spans 14 amino acids. CDR1 GEAIGNYY and CDR2 EKD come from the germline V gene. The DNA for the CDR3 is TGTGCCTGTGGCACTCCCTCCCGGGCAGCACAACTCTTCTTT. This codes for CACGTPSRAAQLFF.

Relative to its sample, this clone is large. Other DNA sequences in this specimen translate into the identical CDR3. The chain is built from TRDV2 and TRDJ1; 7 nucleotides match TRDD3. The CDR3 sequence is 14 residues long. CDR1 and CDR2 from the germline V gene are GEAIGNYY and EKD. V lost 0 bases, J lost 1 base, and 1 base stayed unmatched. CDR3 region: CACDTWGTTDKLIF. CDR3 sequence (DNA): TGTGCCTGTGACACCTGGGGGACCACCGATAAACTCATCTTT.

This clone was recorded a few times. This same CDR3 is encoded by further DNA sequences in the sample. V and J are TRDV2 and TRDJ2, with TRDD3 matching 8 bases. Unmatched junction bases numbered 2, after V lost 0 bases and J lost 3 bases. Germline V gives CDR1 GEAIGNYY, CDR2 EKD. The CDR3 is made up of 15 amino acids. CDR3 coding DNA: TGTGCCTGTGACACCGTGGGGGATCTGACAGCACAACTCTTCTTT. Its translation: CACDTVGDLTAQLFF.

With respect to this clone: This probably arose from a read error, given a far larger clone one base away. The same CDR3 is also encoded by other DNA sequences in this sample. The chain recombines TRDV2 with TRDJ2; 12 nucleotides line up with TRDD3. The CDR3 runs 18 residues. The germline V gene has CDR1 GEAIGNYY and CDR2 EKD. The junction had 11 bases not matched to a gene; V was cut back by 7 bases and J by 0 bases. DNA of the CDR3: TGTGCCTGCGACCCCCTACTGGGGGATACTGCTTTGACAGCACAACTCTTCTTT. Translation: CACDPLLGDTALTAQLFF.

The J gene is TRDJ1, the V gene TRDV2, with 11 bases matching TRDD3. This CDR3 contains 14 residues. V shed 3 bases and J 3 bases; nucleotides not matched to a gene: 2. The V gene's germline CDR1 is GEAIGNYY and CDR2 EKD. DNA of the CDR3: TGTGCCTGTGACCCCTGGGGGATACCCGATAAACTCATCTTT. Translated, it gives CACDPWGIPDKLIF.